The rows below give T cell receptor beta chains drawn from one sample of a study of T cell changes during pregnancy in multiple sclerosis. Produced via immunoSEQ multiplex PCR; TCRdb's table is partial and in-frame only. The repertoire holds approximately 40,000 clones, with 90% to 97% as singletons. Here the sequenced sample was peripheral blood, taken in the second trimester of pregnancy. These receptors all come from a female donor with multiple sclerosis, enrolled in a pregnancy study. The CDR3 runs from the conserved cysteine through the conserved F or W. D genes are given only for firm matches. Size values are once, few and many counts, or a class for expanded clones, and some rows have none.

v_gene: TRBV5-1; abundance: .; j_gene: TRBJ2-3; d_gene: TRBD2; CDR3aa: CASSTTTSGGTDTQYF; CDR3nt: TGCGCCAGCAGCACCACGACTAGCGGGGGAACAGATACGCAGTATTTT
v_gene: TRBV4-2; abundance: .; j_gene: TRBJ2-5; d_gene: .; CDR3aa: CASSQDPRRGHGTQYF; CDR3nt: TGTGCCAGCAGCCAAGATCCACGAAGAGGACACGGGACCCAGTACTTC
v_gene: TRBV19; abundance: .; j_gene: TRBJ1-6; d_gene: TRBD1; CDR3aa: CASSSGQGGNNSPLHF; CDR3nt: TGTGCCAGTAGTAGCGGACAGGGAGGCAATAATTCACCCCTCCACTTT
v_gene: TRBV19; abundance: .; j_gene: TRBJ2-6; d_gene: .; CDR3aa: CAIGPQLGVVSGANVLTF; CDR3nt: TGTGCCATCGGACCACAACTGGGAGTGGTCTCTGGGGCCAACGTCCTGACTTTC
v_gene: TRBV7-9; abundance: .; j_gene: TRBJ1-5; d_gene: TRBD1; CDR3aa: CASSLALGQGIYSNQPQHF; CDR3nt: TGTGCCAGCAGCTTAGCGCTCGGACAGGGGATCTATAGCAATCAGCCCCAGCATTTT
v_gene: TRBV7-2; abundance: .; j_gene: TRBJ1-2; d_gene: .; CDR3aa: CASSSNRDASNYGYTF; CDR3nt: TGTGCCAGCAGCTCAAACAGGGATGCTTCGAACTATGGCTACACCTTC
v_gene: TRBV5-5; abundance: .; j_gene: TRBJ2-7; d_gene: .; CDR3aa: CASSLGGGTPSSYEQYF; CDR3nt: TGTGCCAGCAGCTTGGGTGGAGGGACCCCTAGCTCCTACGAGCAGTACTTC
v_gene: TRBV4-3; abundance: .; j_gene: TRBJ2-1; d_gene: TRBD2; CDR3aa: CASSRGVLASGGARNEQFF; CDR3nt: TGCGCCAGCAGCCGAGGGGTTTTGGCTAGCGGGGGGGCACGGAATGAGCAGTTCTTC
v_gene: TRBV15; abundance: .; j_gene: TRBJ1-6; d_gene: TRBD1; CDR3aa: CATSRDVGTGYNSPLHF; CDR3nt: TGTGCCACCAGCAGAGATGTTGGGACAGGGTATAATTCACCCCTCCACTTT
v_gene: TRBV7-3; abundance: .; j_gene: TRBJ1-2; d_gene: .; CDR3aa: CASSVNREGGYTF; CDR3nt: TGTGCCAGCAGCGTAAACAGGGAGGGAGGCTACACCTTC
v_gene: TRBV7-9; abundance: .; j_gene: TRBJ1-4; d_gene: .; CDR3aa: CASSPLTGNEKLFF; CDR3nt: TGTGCCAGCAGCCCCCTCACAGGAAACGAAAAACTGTTTTTT
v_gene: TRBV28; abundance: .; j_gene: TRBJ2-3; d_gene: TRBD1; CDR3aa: CASSPGQITDTQYF; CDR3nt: TGTGCCAGCAGCCCGGGACAGATCACAGATACGCAGTATTTT
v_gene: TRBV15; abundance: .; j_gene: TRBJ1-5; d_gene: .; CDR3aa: CATSRDPSWDISNQPQHF; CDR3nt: TGTGCCACCAGCAGAGATCCCTCTTGGGACATAAGCAATCAGCCCCAGCATTTT
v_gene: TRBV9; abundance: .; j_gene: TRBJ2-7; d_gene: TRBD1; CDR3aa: CASSVGQGLWEQYF; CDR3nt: TGTGCCAGCAGTGTGGGACAGGGTTTATGGGAGCAGTACTTC
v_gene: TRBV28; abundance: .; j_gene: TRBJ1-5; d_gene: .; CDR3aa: CASTVGNQPQHF; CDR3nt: TGTGCCAGTACTGTGGGCAATCAGCCCCAGCATTTT
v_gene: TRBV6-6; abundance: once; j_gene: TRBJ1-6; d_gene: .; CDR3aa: CASSYSSTNSPLHF; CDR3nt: TGTGCCAGCAGTTACTCGAGCACGAATTCACCCCTCCACTTT
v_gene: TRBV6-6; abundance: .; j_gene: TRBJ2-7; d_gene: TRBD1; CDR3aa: CASSSPGQGATYEQYF; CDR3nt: TGTGCCAGCAGTTCCCCCGGACAGGGAGCCACCTACGAGCAGTACTTC
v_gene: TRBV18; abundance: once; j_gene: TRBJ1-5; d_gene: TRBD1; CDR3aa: CASSPSLDRTYGPQHF; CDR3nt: TGTGCCAGCTCACCTTCGTTGGACAGGACCTACGGACCCCAGCATTTT
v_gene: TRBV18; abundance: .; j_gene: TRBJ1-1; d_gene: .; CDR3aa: CASSPWQGTPNTEAFF; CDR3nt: TGTGCCAGCTCACCATGGCAGGGAACCCCGAACACTGAAGCTTTCTTT
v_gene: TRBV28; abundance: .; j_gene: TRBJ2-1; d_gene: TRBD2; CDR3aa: CASSWGTSGEQFF; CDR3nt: TGTGCCAGCAGCTGGGGGACTAGCGGTGAGCAGTTCTTC
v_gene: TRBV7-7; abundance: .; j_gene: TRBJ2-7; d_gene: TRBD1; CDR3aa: CASSLRTGVGEQYF; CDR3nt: TGTGCCAGCAGCTTGCGGACAGGGGTGGGCGAGCAGTACTTC
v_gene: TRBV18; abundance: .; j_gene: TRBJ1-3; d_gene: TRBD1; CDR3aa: CASSPPGQGNTIYF; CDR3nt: TGTGCCAGCTCACCCCCGGGACAGGGAAACACCATATATTTT
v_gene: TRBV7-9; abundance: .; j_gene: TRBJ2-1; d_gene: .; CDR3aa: CASSAPGLRDNEQFF; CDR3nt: TGTGCCAGCAGCGCCCCGGGACTGAGGGACAATGAGCAGTTCTTC
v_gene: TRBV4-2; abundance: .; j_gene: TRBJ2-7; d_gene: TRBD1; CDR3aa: CASNTGQGESYEQYF; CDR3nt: TGTGCCAGCAACACCGGACAGGGTGAATCCTACGAGCAGTACTTC
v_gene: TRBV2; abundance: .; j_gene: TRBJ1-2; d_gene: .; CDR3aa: CASSLWGGGNYGYTF; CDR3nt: TGTGCCAGCAGCCTATGGGGAGGGGGGAACTATGGCTACACCTTC
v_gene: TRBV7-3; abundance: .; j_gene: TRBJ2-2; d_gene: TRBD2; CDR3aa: CASSSFGTSGGAGTGELFF; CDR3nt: TGTGCCAGCAGCTCCTTTGGGACTAGCGGGGGGGCCGGTACCGGGGAGCTGTTTTTT
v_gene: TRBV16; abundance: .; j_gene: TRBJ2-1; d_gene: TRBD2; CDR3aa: CASSSRRGGSGGEQFF; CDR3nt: TGTGCCAGCAGCTCACGTAGAGGCGGGAGTGGTGGTGAGCAGTTCTTC
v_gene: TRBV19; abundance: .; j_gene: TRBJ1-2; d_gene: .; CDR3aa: CATTGGGRTNYGYTF; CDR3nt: TGTGCCACAACCGGGGGAGGGCGGACTAACTATGGCTACACCTTC
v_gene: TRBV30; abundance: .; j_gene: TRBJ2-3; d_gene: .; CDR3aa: CAWTSGSTDTQYF; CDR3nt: TGTGCCTGGACGAGCGGGAGCACAGATACGCAGTATTTT
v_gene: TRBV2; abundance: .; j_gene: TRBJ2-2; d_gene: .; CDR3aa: CASRLRADSHTGELFF; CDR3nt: TGTGCCAGCAGGCTCAGGGCGGATTCTCACACCGGGGAGCTGTTTTTT
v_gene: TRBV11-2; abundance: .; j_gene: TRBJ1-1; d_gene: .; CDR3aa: CASSVLREAFF; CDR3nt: TGTGCCAGCAGCGTCCTTCGGGAAGCTTTCTTT
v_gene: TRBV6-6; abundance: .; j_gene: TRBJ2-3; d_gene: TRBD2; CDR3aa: CASGGTSGSPDTQYF; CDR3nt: TGTGCCAGCGGTGGGACTAGCGGGAGCCCAGATACGCAGTATTTT
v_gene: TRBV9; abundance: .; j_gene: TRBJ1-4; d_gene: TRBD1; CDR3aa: CASSTSGRTGGAEKLFF; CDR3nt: TGTGCCAGCAGCACGAGTGGTAGGACAGGGGGCGCCGAAAAACTGTTTTTT
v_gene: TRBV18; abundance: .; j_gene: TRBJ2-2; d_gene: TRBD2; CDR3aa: CASSPGTSGANTGELFF; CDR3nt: TGTGCCAGCTCACCCGGGACTAGCGGTGCGAACACCGGGGAGCTGTTTTTT
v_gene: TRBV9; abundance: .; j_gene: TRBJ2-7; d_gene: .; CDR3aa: CASSVGSDWEQYF; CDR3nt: TGTGCCAGCAGCGTAGGTTCCGACTGGGAGCAGTACTTC
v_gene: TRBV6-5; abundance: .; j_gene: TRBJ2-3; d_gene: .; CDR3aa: CASSSGRQGRTDTQYF; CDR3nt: TGTGCCAGCAGTTCTGGTCGGCAGGGGCGCACAGATACGCAGTATTTT
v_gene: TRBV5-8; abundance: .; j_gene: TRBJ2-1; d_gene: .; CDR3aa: CASSLASLSYNEQFF; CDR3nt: TGTGCCAGCAGCTTGGCTAGTTTATCCTACAATGAGCAGTTCTTC
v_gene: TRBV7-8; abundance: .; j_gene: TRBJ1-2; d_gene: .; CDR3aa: CASSLGSGGRGARLGGYTF; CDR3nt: TGTGCCAGCAGCTTAGGAAGTGGGGGGCGGGGGGCCCGCTTGGGAGGCTACACCTTC
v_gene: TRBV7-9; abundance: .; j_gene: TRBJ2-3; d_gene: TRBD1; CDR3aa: CASSSTGGAQYF; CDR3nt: TGTGCCAGTAGCTCGACAGGGGGCGCGCAGTATTTT
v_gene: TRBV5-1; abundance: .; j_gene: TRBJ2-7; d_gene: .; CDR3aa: CASTGIGEQYF; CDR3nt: TGCGCCAGTACAGGGATAGGCGAGCAGTACTTC
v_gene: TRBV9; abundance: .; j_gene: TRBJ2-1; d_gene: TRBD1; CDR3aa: CASSVGQFSYNEQFF; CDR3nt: TGTGCCAGCAGCGTGGGACAGTTCTCCTACAATGAGCAGTTCTTC
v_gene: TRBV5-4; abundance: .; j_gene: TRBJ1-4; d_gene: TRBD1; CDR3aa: CASSFGQGANEKLFF; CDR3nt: TGTGCCAGCAGCTTCGGACAGGGGGCGAATGAAAAACTGTTTTTT